The entry below describes one T cell receptor beta chain. This CDR3 region has 17 residues. Trimming took off 4 bases at V and 2 bases at J, with 22 bases between the two ends. CDR1 and CDR2 from the germline V gene are SGHRS and YFSETQ. This record belongs to a study of blood T cell repertoires in COVID-19. Participants came from some 26 US areas, aged about 18 to 89 years. Allocation to cohorts depended on clinical history reported by the participants. In the authors' methods: From reference gene primer amplification, estimates of nucleated cell counts were derived. Profiling relied on immunoSEQ multiplex PCR, and the TCRdb table lists in-frame clones only, not all of them. That table is the source of V, J and clone size, and D and trimming were worked out from the DNA. The repertoire consists of roughly 250,000 clones, with approximately 91% occurring once and the leading ten covering 2.3%.

Sequencing input: PBMCs or T cells enriched from blood (not recorded which). The receptor was isolated from a woman aged 40 to 55 with acute COVID-19. This chain links TRBV5-1 with TRBJ2-7; D is possibly TRBD1 (7 bases). CDR3 residues: CASSATTDREVTYEQYF. The CDR3 DNA reads as TGCGCCAGCAGCGCAACTACCGACAGGGAGGTCACCTACGAGCAGTACTTC.